The clone carrying this TCR beta chain showed up just once. Its antigen is as yet unknown. V was clipped by 7 bases and J by 6 bases; unmatched bases: 8. CDR3 length: 14 amino acids. Germline loops: CDR1 DFQATT, CDR2 SNEGSKA (reference sequence). These data come from a study of naive and memory T cell subsets. The beta constant-region primer was an equimolar mix of two oligonucleotides covering TRBC1 and TRBC2. A 12-nucleotide UMI and the SP2 primer were added to the cDNA 3' end by oligonucleotide ligation. TCRdb used MiXCR to reprocess the UMI-ligation and nested PCR reads, holding one entry per CDR3 protein. The sample lists about 150,000 distinct CDR3 sequences, approximately 17% occurring once. Whole-study results and caveats: TCR abundance followed a power law differing between naive and memory subsets. Findings for naive and memory subsets could not be checked against ground truth. In CD4 and CD8 cells, diversity dropped from naive through EMRA.

The sequenced sample consisted of naive CD4+ T cells from blood. V and J are TRBV20-1 and TRBJ1-5; 11 nucleotides match TRBD1. The receptor's source is a human donor in good health. CDR3 bases: TGCAGTGTTACCGGACAGGGGGCCGTTCAGCCCCAGCATTTT. Protein product: CSVTGQGAVQPQHF.